These T cell receptor beta chains were read from a single sample in a study of shared clonotypes between healthy human individuals. TCRdb's copy holds only in-frame clones and misses some; the assay was immunoSEQ multiplex PCR. The sample carries roughly 2,000,000 clones, about 95% recorded once. The sample comprised naive CD8+ T cells sorted from blood. Receptors originate from a man between 18 and 29 years old in good health. Both conserved end residues are part of each CDR3. A D gene is named only where the DNA matches it firmly. Rows may omit the clone size; those that give it use once, few, many or a size class.

CDR3 DNA: TGTGCCTGGAGTGTAGGAGTGCTAACAAGCCGGGATGAGCAGTTCTTC; CDR3 protein: CAWSVGVLTSRDEQFF; V gene: TRBV30; J gene: TRBJ2-1; D gene: NA; clone size: NA
CDR3 DNA: TGTGCCAGCAGTTACTCGAGCTCCGGGGAGCTGTTTTTT; CDR3 protein: CASSYSSSGELFF; V gene: TRBV6-5; J gene: TRBJ2-2; D gene: NA; clone size: once
CDR3 DNA: TGTGCCAGCAGCTTGGAGGGGTCGCAGGGGATCATGAACACTGAAGCTTTCTTT; CDR3 protein: CASSLEGSQGIMNTEAFF; V gene: TRBV5-6; J gene: TRBJ1-1; D gene: NA; clone size: once
CDR3 DNA: TGTGCCAGCAGCTCGAACCCGGGGGGCTACACCTTC; CDR3 protein: CASSSNPGGYTF; V gene: TRBV7-8; J gene: TRBJ1-2; D gene: NA; clone size: NA
CDR3 DNA: TGTGCCAGCAGCTCGGCGGGAGACAGGGGGTACTATGGCTACACCTTC; CDR3 protein: CASSSAGDRGYYGYTF; V gene: TRBV5-4; J gene: TRBJ1-2; D gene: TRBD1; clone size: NA
CDR3 DNA: TGTGCCACTTGGAGGGGTTACGCGGGCAGCACAGATACGCAGTATTTT; CDR3 protein: CATWRGYAGSTDTQYF; V gene: TRBV2; J gene: TRBJ2-3; D gene: NA; clone size: NA
CDR3 DNA: TGTGCCAGCAGCCTGGACGGTGAAGAGACCCAGTACTTC; CDR3 protein: CASSLDGEETQYF; V gene: TRBV5-4; J gene: TRBJ2-5; D gene: NA; clone size: NA
CDR3 DNA: TGCGCCAGCAGCTTTTTCACAGGAACCTACGGTGAGCAGTTCTTC; CDR3 protein: CASSFFTGTYGEQFF; V gene: TRBV5-1; J gene: TRBJ2-1; D gene: NA; clone size: NA
CDR3 DNA: TGTGCCAGCAGCTTAGCTTTCGGCTACGAGCAGTACTTC; CDR3 protein: CASSLAFGYEQYF; V gene: TRBV7-9; J gene: TRBJ2-7; D gene: NA; clone size: NA
CDR3 DNA: TGCGCCAGCAGCCCCGGGTTAGGACAGGGGTTTCAGCCCCAGCATTTT; CDR3 protein: CASSPGLGQGFQPQHF; V gene: TRBV5-1; J gene: TRBJ1-5; D gene: TRBD1; clone size: NA
CDR3 DNA: TGTGCCAGCAGCATCGGACAGGGAGCCTACGAGCAGTACTTC; CDR3 protein: CASSIGQGAYEQYF; V gene: TRBV9; J gene: TRBJ2-7; D gene: TRBD1; clone size: NA
CDR3 DNA: TGTGCCAGTAGTATGGAAAGGGACGGTCTCATGAACACTGAAGCTTTCTTT; CDR3 protein: CASSMERDGLMNTEAFF; V gene: TRBV19; J gene: TRBJ1-1; D gene: NA; clone size: NA
CDR3 DNA: TGTGCCAGCAGCGTAGGGTCTGGAACGAACAATGAGCAGTTCTTC; CDR3 protein: CASSVGSGTNNEQFF; V gene: TRBV7-9; J gene: TRBJ2-1; D gene: NA; clone size: once
CDR3 DNA: TGTGCCAGCAGTGAAGGGGGATGGCAGTTCTTC; CDR3 protein: CASSEGGWQFF; V gene: TRBV6-1; J gene: TRBJ2-1; D gene: NA; clone size: NA
CDR3 DNA: TGTGCCAGCAGCTTAGATTTAGGGGTGGTAGAGACCCAGTACTTC; CDR3 protein: CASSLDLGVVETQYF; V gene: TRBV7-6; J gene: TRBJ2-5; D gene: NA; clone size: NA
CDR3 DNA: TGTGCCAGCAGCTTAGGGGCGACAAAATTTATAGCTAACTATGGCTACACCTTC; CDR3 protein: CASSLGATKFIANYGYTF; V gene: TRBV7-8; J gene: TRBJ1-2; D gene: NA; clone size: NA
CDR3 DNA: TGTGCCAGCAGTTTATGGGCAGGGGGAAGTCGGGAGACCCAGTACTTC; CDR3 protein: CASSLWAGGSRETQYF; V gene: TRBV27; J gene: TRBJ2-5; D gene: TRBD1; clone size: NA
CDR3 DNA: TGTGCCAGCAGCTTTAGGAGCTCCTACGAGCAGTACTTC; CDR3 protein: CASSFRSSYEQYF; V gene: TRBV5-4; J gene: TRBJ2-7; D gene: NA; clone size: few
CDR3 DNA: TGTGCCAGCAGCTTACTAATCGGAGGGGGTTCCTACAATGAGCAGTTCTTC; CDR3 protein: CASSLLIGGGSYNEQFF; V gene: TRBV11-2; J gene: TRBJ2-1; D gene: NA; clone size: once
CDR3 DNA: TGTGCCAGCAGTTTATACCCTATCACAGAATCCCTGGGGAACACCATATATTTT; CDR3 protein: CASSLYPITESLGNTIYF; V gene: TRBV27; J gene: TRBJ1-3; D gene: NA; clone size: NA
CDR3 DNA: TGTGCCAGCAGTTCCGTAGCGGGGGCGATCACAGATACGCAGTATTTT; CDR3 protein: CASSSVAGAITDTQYF; V gene: TRBV27; J gene: TRBJ2-3; D gene: TRBD2; clone size: NA
CDR3 DNA: TGTGCCAGCAGTTACCCCGGCGGGTACGAGCAGTACTTC; CDR3 protein: CASSYPGGYEQYF; V gene: TRBV6-7; J gene: TRBJ2-7; D gene: NA; clone size: NA
CDR3 DNA: TGTGCCAGCAGTTTTGACAGAATTAACTATGGCTACACCTTC; CDR3 protein: CASSFDRINYGYTF; V gene: TRBV27; J gene: TRBJ1-2; D gene: NA; clone size: NA
CDR3 DNA: TGTGCCAGCAGTGAGACTAGCGGGGCCGGGGGTATGGAGACCCAGTACTTC; CDR3 protein: CASSETSGAGGMETQYF; V gene: TRBV6-1; J gene: TRBJ2-5; D gene: TRBD2; clone size: NA
CDR3 DNA: TGTGCCAGCAGCGGGGGGAGTAGCACAGATACGCAGTATTTT; CDR3 protein: CASSGGSSTDTQYF; V gene: TRBV9; J gene: TRBJ2-3; D gene: NA; clone size: once
CDR3 DNA: TGTGCCAGCAGTGCCAGGGTTACGAGCTCCTACGAGCAGTACTTC; CDR3 protein: CASSARVTSSYEQYF; V gene: TRBV6-5; J gene: TRBJ2-7; D gene: NA; clone size: NA
CDR3 DNA: TGCGCCAGCAGCCAAGATTGGGAGACCCAGTACTTC; CDR3 protein: CASSQDWETQYF; V gene: TRBV4-1; J gene: TRBJ2-5; D gene: NA; clone size: few
CDR3 DNA: TGTGCCAGCAGCTCCATAGCGGGAGACACAGATACGCAGTATTTT; CDR3 protein: CASSSIAGDTDTQYF; V gene: TRBV7-2; J gene: TRBJ2-3; D gene: TRBD2; clone size: NA
CDR3 DNA: TGTGCCAGCAGGAGTAGCGGGAGACACAATCAGCCCCAGCATTTT; CDR3 protein: CASRSSGRHNQPQHF; V gene: TRBV5-6; J gene: TRBJ1-5; D gene: NA; clone size: NA
CDR3 DNA: TGTGCCAGCAGCCCCACTAGCGGACACGAGCAGTACTTC; CDR3 protein: CASSPTSGHEQYF; V gene: TRBV7-2; J gene: TRBJ2-7; D gene: TRBD2; clone size: NA